Listed below are T cell receptor beta chains from one sample, sequenced in a study of blood T cells in healthy people across ages. TCRdb reprocessed the 5' RACE reads via MiXCR and lists one record per CDR3 protein. The sample contains 650,000 to 1,000,000 distinct CDR3 sequences, roughly 34% of which appear only once. Sequencing was carried out using blood. These receptors came from a man aged 18 to 29 in good health. Each CDR3 is given with its conserved first and last residue. Each record gives: D gene, J gene, V gene, clone size, CDR3 DNA, CDR3 protein. A D gene is named only where the DNA matches it firmly. The size field is filled for only some rows; it gives once, few, many or a size class.

d_gene: .
j_gene: TRBJ1-1
v_gene: TRBV7-2
abundance: .
CDR3nt: TGTGCCAGCAGGCCCCAAGTTAGCTTCAACACTGAAGCTTTCTTT
CDR3aa: CASRPQVSFNTEAFF

d_gene: TRBD2
j_gene: TRBJ2-5
v_gene: TRBV6-2/TRBV6-3
abundance: many
CDR3nt: TGTGCCAGCAGTCGAAGCGGGAGCCAAGAGACCCAGTACTTC
CDR3aa: CASSRSGSQETQYF

d_gene: TRBD1
j_gene: TRBJ1-3
v_gene: TRBV2
abundance: few
CDR3nt: TGTGCCAGCAGTGTAAGACAGGGCAGAGCTGGAAACACCATATATTTT
CDR3aa: CASSVRQGRAGNTIYF

d_gene: .
j_gene: TRBJ1-1
v_gene: TRBV4-2
abundance: few
CDR3nt: TGTGCCAGCAGCCAAGCAATTTTAGGGTGGACTGAAGCTTTCTTT
CDR3aa: CASSQAILGWTEAFF

d_gene: .
j_gene: TRBJ2-1
v_gene: TRBV7-9
abundance: many
CDR3nt: TGTGCCAGCAGTGCGGGGAACAATGAGCAGTTCTTC
CDR3aa: CASSAGNNEQFF

d_gene: TRBD2
j_gene: TRBJ2-7
v_gene: TRBV7-9
abundance: .
CDR3nt: TGTGCCAGCAGCTTCGAACTAGCGTCTAATGGGCAGTACTTC
CDR3aa: CASSFELASNGQYF

d_gene: .
j_gene: TRBJ2-5
v_gene: TRBV5-6
abundance: few
CDR3nt: TGTGCCAGCAGCCACCGGGACGTTAGAATCCATCAAGAGACCCAGTACTTC
CDR3aa: CASSHRDVRIHQETQYF

d_gene: .
j_gene: TRBJ1-1
v_gene: TRBV20-1
abundance: .
CDR3nt: TGCAGTGCTAGTAGGGGAAGTGAAGCTTTCTTT
CDR3aa: CSASRGSEAFF

d_gene: TRBD2
j_gene: TRBJ2-2
v_gene: TRBV20-1
abundance: .
CDR3nt: TGCAGTGCTAGCCGTCTAGCGGGGGCCGGGGAGCTGTTTTTT
CDR3aa: CSASRLAGAGELFF

d_gene: TRBD2
j_gene: TRBJ2-1
v_gene: TRBV11-1
abundance: few
CDR3nt: TGTGCCAGCAGCTTAGTTTCAGGGACTAGCGGCTACAATGAGCAGTTCTTC
CDR3aa: CASSLVSGTSGYNEQFF

d_gene: .
j_gene: TRBJ2-5
v_gene: TRBV7-9
abundance: once
CDR3nt: TGTGCCAGCAGCTTAGCAGAGGTTGGATGGGAGACCCAGTACTTC
CDR3aa: CASSLAEVGWETQYF

d_gene: .
j_gene: TRBJ2-7
v_gene: TRBV6-2/TRBV6-3
abundance: once
CDR3nt: TGTGCCAGCAACCGACCGGGACAATCAGCTTACGAGCAGTACTTC
CDR3aa: CASNRPGQSAYEQYF

d_gene: .
j_gene: TRBJ1-2
v_gene: TRBV12-3/TRBV12-4
abundance: few
CDR3nt: TGTGCCAGCAGTTTCTCGGGGCCCACCTATGGCTACACCTTC
CDR3aa: CASSFSGPTYGYTF

d_gene: .
j_gene: TRBJ1-2
v_gene: TRBV7-9
abundance: .
CDR3nt: TGTGCCAGCAGCTTAGTAACAGGGATCCATGGCTACACCTTC
CDR3aa: CASSLVTGIHGYTF

d_gene: .
j_gene: TRBJ1-6
v_gene: TRBV4-1
abundance: few
CDR3nt: TGCGCCAGCAGCCAAGTGGGGGCTACAGATTCAGCCCTCCACTTT
CDR3aa: CASSQVGATDSALHF

d_gene: .
j_gene: TRBJ1-2
v_gene: TRBV27
abundance: few
CDR3nt: TGTGCCAGCAGTCCCAAGCGCACAGACGATAACTATGGCTACACCTTC
CDR3aa: CASSPKRTDDNYGYTF

d_gene: .
j_gene: TRBJ1-5
v_gene: TRBV12-3/TRBV12-4
abundance: few
CDR3nt: TGTGCCAGCAGTTTCGGATCTAGCCCCTCCAATCAGCCCCAGCATTTT
CDR3aa: CASSFGSSPSNQPQHF

d_gene: TRBD1
j_gene: TRBJ1-4
v_gene: TRBV29-1
abundance: .
CDR3nt: TGCAGCGCCCGAAGCAGGGGGGTATCTAATGAAAAACTGTTTTTT
CDR3aa: CSARSRGVSNEKLFF

d_gene: TRBD2
j_gene: TRBJ2-1
v_gene: TRBV12-5
abundance: .
CDR3nt: TGTGCTAGTGGCCCCTTCTTGACTAGCGGGGTCCATGAGCAGTTCTTC
CDR3aa: CASGPFLTSGVHEQFF

d_gene: .
j_gene: TRBJ2-5
v_gene: TRBV7-2
abundance: few
CDR3nt: TGTGCCAGCAGCTTTTCCAGGGCGTTAGAGACCCAGTACTTC
CDR3aa: CASSFSRALETQYF

d_gene: .
j_gene: TRBJ2-7
v_gene: TRBV28
abundance: many
CDR3nt: TGTGCCAGCAGTTTAGGCCAGGGGATCCACGAGCAGTACTTC
CDR3aa: CASSLGQGIHEQYF

d_gene: TRBD1
j_gene: TRBJ1-5
v_gene: TRBV20-1
abundance: few
CDR3nt: TGCAGTGGGGAGGACAGGGGGCGGGTTCAGCCCCAGCATTTT
CDR3aa: CSGEDRGRVQPQHF

d_gene: TRBD2
j_gene: TRBJ2-5
v_gene: TRBV5-1
abundance: few
CDR3nt: TGCGCCAGCAGCTTGGAGCGGGGGGACCAAGAGACCCAGTACTTC
CDR3aa: CASSLERGDQETQYF

d_gene: .
j_gene: TRBJ2-1
v_gene: TRBV6-6
abundance: .
CDR3nt: TGTGCCAGCGGGATCGGGGAGCAGTTCTTC
CDR3aa: CASGIGEQFF

d_gene: .
j_gene: TRBJ1-1
v_gene: TRBV5-1
abundance: .
CDR3nt: TGCGCCAGCAGCTCCGCCGGGACAAGGAACACTGAAGCTTTCTTT
CDR3aa: CASSSAGTRNTEAFF

d_gene: .
j_gene: TRBJ2-7
v_gene: TRBV16
abundance: .
CDR3nt: TGTGCCAGCAGCCCAAACGTTTTCTACGAGCAGTACTTC
CDR3aa: CASSPNVFYEQYF

d_gene: TRBD1
j_gene: TRBJ1-1
v_gene: TRBV28
abundance: .
CDR3nt: TGTGCCAGCTGGCTCCCGGGACAGGACCCCACTGAAGCTTTCTTT
CDR3aa: CASWLPGQDPTEAFF

d_gene: .
j_gene: TRBJ2-1
v_gene: TRBV9
abundance: .
CDR3nt: TGTGCCAGCAGCCCTAGACAGGCCCACAATGAGCAGTTCTTC
CDR3aa: CASSPRQAHNEQFF

d_gene: .
j_gene: TRBJ2-3
v_gene: TRBV29-1
abundance: many
CDR3nt: TGCAGCGCTGGAGCAATCCCAGATACGCAGTATTTT
CDR3aa: CSAGAIPDTQYF

d_gene: TRBD1
j_gene: TRBJ2-7
v_gene: TRBV25-1
abundance: many
CDR3nt: TGTGCCAGCAGTGAAGGGTCGACAGGGGCAAGCGAGCAGTACTTC
CDR3aa: CASSEGSTGASEQYF

d_gene: TRBD1
j_gene: TRBJ2-1
v_gene: TRBV6-5
abundance: .
CDR3nt: TGTGCCAGCAGCCAGGGACAGCAATTTGTCCAGACCCAGTTCTTC
CDR3aa: CASSQGQQFVQTQFF

d_gene: .
j_gene: TRBJ2-7
v_gene: TRBV25-1
abundance: .
CDR3nt: TGTGCCAGCAGTGAAGGGGCCCGTTCCTACGAGCAGTACTTC
CDR3aa: CASSEGARSYEQYF

d_gene: .
j_gene: TRBJ2-1
v_gene: TRBV6-1
abundance: .
CDR3nt: TGTGCCAGCAGTGAAGGCCCAGGGGATTACTTAGGCAATGAGCAGTTCTTC
CDR3aa: CASSEGPGDYLGNEQFF

d_gene: .
j_gene: TRBJ1-2
v_gene: TRBV4-1
abundance: .
CDR3nt: TGCGCCAGCAGCCAAGATGCGCGCACCATACACACCTTC
CDR3aa: CASSQDARTIHTF

d_gene: TRBD2
j_gene: TRBJ2-3
v_gene: TRBV28
abundance: once
CDR3nt: TGTGCCAGCAGTTCCAAGCGGGGGCCCGTGGATACGCAGTATTTT
CDR3aa: CASSSKRGPVDTQYF

d_gene: .
j_gene: TRBJ1-4
v_gene: TRBV7-2
abundance: few
CDR3nt: TGTGCCAGCAGCTTAGCGGAGAGGGGAAAACTGTTTTTT
CDR3aa: CASSLAERGKLFF